This T cell receptor beta chain derives from a study of blood T cell repertoires in COVID-19 (dated by TCRdb to 2018 to 2020). Regarding the study in general: The collaborator samples originated in the United States, Italy and Spain and spanned the acute and convalescent phases of COVID-19. The material from the prospective study consisted of cDNA or gDNA derived from T cells, B-cell-depleted T cells, or PBMCs. Samples came from the ongoing ImmuneRACE study (first 160 participants) plus 1,254 subjects from 6 global collaborators. A freely available public database, intended as a resource for researchers studying the immune response to SARS-CoV-2, is where the repertoires were released. A de-identified subject ID, COVID-19 status, age in years and sex were almost always included in the sample metadata. Subjects who had been exposed to COVID-19, were actively infected with it, or had recovered from it provided the deeply sampled blood TCRbeta repertoires that made up the dataset. Where available, HLA class I and class II types were obtained from metadata supplied by the sample provider rather than from assay-based typing. Study-wide conclusions, independent of this receptor: The amount of clinical and demographic metadata varied by source and participant and was provided uncurated.

The immunoSEQ Assay, a bias-controlled multiplex PCR, was used to amplify TCRbeta CDR3 regions from genomic DNA. Turning to the authors' computational methods: The number of nucleated cells in each sample was estimated by amplification of reference gene primers within the assay. Sequence reads were collapsed and filtered to measure the absolute abundance of every unique TCRbeta CDR3 rearrangement. For each sample, productive Simpson clonality was calculated as the square root of Simpson's diversity index across productive rearrangements. What TCRdb holds here is the immuneACCESS table cut down to in-frame rearrangements. Part of the clones is not present; checked against another copy, under half of the missing clones reflect an unresolved V gene, and the others are unexplained. From that table come the V and J calls and clone size; the DNA was used to work out D and trimming. This sample gives roughly 70,000 clones in total; 80% to 85% of them show up just once. 4.5% to 5.5% of the sample lies in the top ten.

Relative to germline, V is 5 bases shorter and J is 5 bases shorter, with 16 bases between their ends. The germline V gene specifies SGHTA as CDR1 and FQGTGA as CDR2. Measured from the cysteine to the phenylalanine, the CDR3 is 14 residues long. The kept DNA is CDR3 alone, 42 bases in frame from the first base. The collaborating institutions used their own protocols to collect whole blood in K2EDTA tubes. For TCRbeta analysis, collaborators shipped samples as frozen whole blood, isolated PBMCs, or DNA extracted from either of those sample types. On this clone: No antigen is known for it. Within one base of it there is no much larger clone, and no base qualities were kept.

Source material: peripheral blood. This TCR was sampled from an older woman with acute or convalescent COVID-19. The V gene is TRBV7-3 and the J gene is TRBJ2-7, and TRBD2 may be the D gene, going by 5 matching bases. The DNA sequence reads TGTGCCAGCAGCCCCATCGGGGAAAGGGACGAGCAGTACTTC. Its translation is CASSPIGERDEQYF.